The T cell receptor beta chain under discussion was sequenced for a study of blood T cell repertoires in COVID-19. Study-wide context: The study drew acute and convalescent COVID-19 samples from the United States, Italy and Spain. The cDNA or gDNA used as material had been derived from T cells, B-cell-depleted T cells, or PBMCs.

As processed by the authors: Quantification of nucleated cells was approximated via reference gene primer amplification. Profiling relied on immunoSEQ multiplex PCR, and the TCRdb table lists in-frame clones only, not all of them. D and trimming come from the DNA, and the V and J calls and clone size come from that table. Of about 120,000 clones in the sample, roughly 86% were seen once. The CDR3 loop spans 18 amino acids. Germline loops: CDR1 SGHRS, CDR2 YFSETQ. Losses at the gene ends were 4 bases for V and 0 bases for J; bases not matched to a gene: 11. Sequencing was performed on peripheral blood. The clonotype originates from a man in his forties with acute or convalescent COVID-19. V usage is TRBV5-1 and J usage is TRBJ2-2; 8 bases agree with TRBD2. The CDR3 is CASSTIAGSLSNTGELFF. CDR3 DNA sequence: TGCGCCAGCAGCACAATAGCGGGGTCCCTCTCGAACACCGGGGAGCTGTTTTTT.